This T cell receptor beta chain emerged from a study of blood T cells in healthy people across ages. This CDR3 comprises 13 residues. Germline V gives CDR1 MDHEN, CDR2 SYDVKM. Worth noting for this clonotype: Its antigen is not identified.

A second PCR, run for about 7 to 11 cycles, used a sample-barcoded 5' primer plus a J-beta primer mix. MiXCR was run by TCRdb on the 5' RACE reads, yielding one entry per CDR3 protein. The sample carries hundreds of thousands of distinct CDR3 sequences, around a quarter recorded once. General observations from the study: The lack of PBMC sorting stopped any conclusive naive versus antigen-experienced comparison.

Separately, the same data were catalogued under a study of T cells of mothers and their children. That source adds: Per 15 ul, 1.5 ug of RNA was used, with all extracted RNA going into cDNA synthesis.

This clonotype was sampled from a boy younger than 18 in good health. The V call is TRBV28, the J call TRBJ2-5; 7 nucleotides match TRBD1. The DNA end is more similar to TRBJ2-1, so the J call may be wrong. Sequencing was performed on blood. CDR3 protein: CASSLRGRDEQFF. The CDR3 DNA reads TGTGCCAGCAGTTTAAGGGGGCGGGATGAGCAGTTCTTC.